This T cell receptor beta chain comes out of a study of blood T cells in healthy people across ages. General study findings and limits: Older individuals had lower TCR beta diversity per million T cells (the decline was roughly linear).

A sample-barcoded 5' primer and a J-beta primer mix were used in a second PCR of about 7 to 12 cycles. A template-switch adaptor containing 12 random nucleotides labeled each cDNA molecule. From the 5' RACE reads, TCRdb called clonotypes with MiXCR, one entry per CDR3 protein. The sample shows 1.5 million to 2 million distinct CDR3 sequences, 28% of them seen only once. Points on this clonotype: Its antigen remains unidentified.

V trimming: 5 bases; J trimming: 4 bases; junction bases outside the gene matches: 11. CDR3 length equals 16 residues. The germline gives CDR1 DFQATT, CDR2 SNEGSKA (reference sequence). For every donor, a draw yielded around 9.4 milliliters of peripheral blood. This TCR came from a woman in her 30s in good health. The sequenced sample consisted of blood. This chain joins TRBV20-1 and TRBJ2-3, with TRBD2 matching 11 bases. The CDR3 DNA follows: TGCAGTGCTTATAGCCCGACTAGCGGGGTCGCAGATACGCAGTATTTT. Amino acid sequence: CSAYSPTSGVADTQYF.